These T cell receptor beta chains were read from a single sample in a study of human T cells and chemical hapten exposure. TCRdb used MiXCR to reprocess the RACE reads, holding one entry per CDR3 protein. The sample lists 250,000 or so distinct CDR3 sequences, about 9% seen once, with 2% to 2.5% in the top ten. Material: whole blood, obtained in connection with sensitization to the hapten diphenylcyclopropenone (DPC). The source is a middle-aged woman with alopecia areata. Some clones in this sample may be carry-over from other donors' samples. The CDR3 runs from the conserved cysteine through the conserved F or W.

>TRBV7-9|TRBJ2-3
CASSGGPIGGRARDTQYF
>TRBV4-2|TRBJ2-2
CASSQENSGTLGTGELFF
>TRBV12-3/TRBV12-4|TRBJ1-1
CASSLRDPGNTEAFF
>TRBV3-1|TRBJ1-1
CASSQLNTEAFF
>TRBV28|TRBJ2-3
CASREVSTDTQYF
>TRBV6-2/TRBV6-3|TRBJ2-6
CASSRTGGTGANVLTF
>TRBV7-9|TRBJ1-5
CASSRETQPQHF
>TRBV4-3|TRBJ2-7
CASSLGTSGTHEQYF
>TRBV9|TRBJ2-2
CASSVTPGLSTGELFF
>TRBV4-2|TRBJ1-5
CASSQGGDRGWYQPQHF
>TRBV4-1|TRBJ2-1
CASSQDNEQFF
>TRBV24-1|TRBJ2-7
CATSDFRSNSYEQYF
>TRBV6-2/TRBV6-3|TRBJ2-7
CASSYSNSYEQYF
>TRBV5-1|TRBJ2-7
CASSPHGIVGEQYF
>TRBV2|TRBJ2-7
CASRRSVVAGDYEQYF
>TRBV6-2/TRBV6-3|TRBJ2-7
CASSYSSGRIRSSYEQYF
>TRBV28|TRBJ1-4
CASSDRPPNEKLFF